This entry concerns a single TCR beta chain. Primers: 60 Vbeta forward and 13 Jbeta reverse. As processed by the authors: Later, tens of millions of unique TCR beta chains were counted in an analysis, and roughly 11 million of them were shared. Assay used: immunoSEQ multiplex PCR; TCRdb lists only in-frame clones, some missing. The V and J calls and clone size come from that table; D and trimming were worked out from the DNA. This table has around 150,000 clones, roughly 80% appearing once. The data belong to a study of cytomegalovirus exposure and HLA in healthy donors. With 0 bases clipped from V and 1 base from J, the junction kept 3 bases outside the gene matches. Germline V gene sequence: CDR1 SGHRS, CDR2 YFSETQ. The CDR3 spans 15 residues.

Sequenced sample: PBMCs. This sequence was found in a male donor in good health and CMV-seronegative. The chain carries TRBV5-1 and TRBJ2-7; TRBD2 matches at 8 bases. CDR3 DNA sequence: TGCGCCAGCAGCTTGGAGCGGGGGAGTTCCTACGAGCAGTACTTC. It translates to CASSLERGSSYEQYF.